Reported below is one T cell receptor beta chain. As yet, its antigen is unknown. This sample is part of a study of T cell responses to AZD1222 COVID-19 vaccine. General study findings and limits: CD4 TCRs linked to vaccination spanned spike, dominating at 160-218 and 743-854. Only a handful of AZD1222 recipients, roughly 6 in all, had baseline seropositivity.

The CDR3 totals 15 residues. Germline values: CDR1 MNHEY, CDR2 SVGAGI. J lost 0 bases, V lost 2 bases, and 3 bases had no gene match. TCRdb's copy holds only in-frame clones and misses some; the assay was immunoSEQ multiplex PCR. The data show about 120,000 clones, roughly 93% seen once. The origin of this receptor is an adult in good health. V is TRBV6-5 and J is TRBJ1-1; 7 nucleotides agree with TRBD1. The source material was peripheral blood, sampled on day 0 of AZD1222 vaccination. The chain's CDR3 is CASSYADRVNTEAFF. CDR3 DNA sequence: TGTGCCAGCAGTTACGCCGACAGGGTGAACACTGAAGCTTTCTTT.